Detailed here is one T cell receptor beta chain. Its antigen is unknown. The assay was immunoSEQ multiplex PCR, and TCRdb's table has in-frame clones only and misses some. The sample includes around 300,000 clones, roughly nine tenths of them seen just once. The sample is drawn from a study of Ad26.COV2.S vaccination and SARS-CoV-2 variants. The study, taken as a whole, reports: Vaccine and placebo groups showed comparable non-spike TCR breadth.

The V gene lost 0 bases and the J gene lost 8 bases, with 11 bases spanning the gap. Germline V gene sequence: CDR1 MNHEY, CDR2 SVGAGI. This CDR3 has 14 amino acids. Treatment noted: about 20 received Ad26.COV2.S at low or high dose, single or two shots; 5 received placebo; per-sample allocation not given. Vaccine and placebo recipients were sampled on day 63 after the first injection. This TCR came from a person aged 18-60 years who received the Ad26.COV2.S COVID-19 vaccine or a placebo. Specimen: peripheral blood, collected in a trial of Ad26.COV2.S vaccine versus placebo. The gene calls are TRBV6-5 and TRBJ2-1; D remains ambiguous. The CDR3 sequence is CASSYSGSGDEQFF. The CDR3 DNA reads TGTGCCAGCAGTTACTCTGGCTCCGGAGATGAGCAGTTCTTC.